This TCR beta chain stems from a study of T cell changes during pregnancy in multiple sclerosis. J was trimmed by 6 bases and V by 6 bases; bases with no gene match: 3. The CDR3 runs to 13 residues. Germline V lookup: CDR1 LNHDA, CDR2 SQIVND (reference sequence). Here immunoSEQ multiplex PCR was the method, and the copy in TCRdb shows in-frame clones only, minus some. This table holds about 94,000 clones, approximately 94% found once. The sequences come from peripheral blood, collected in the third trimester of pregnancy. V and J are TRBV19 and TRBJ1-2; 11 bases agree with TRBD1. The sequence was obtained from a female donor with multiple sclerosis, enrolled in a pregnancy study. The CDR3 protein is CASRDRGLHGYTF. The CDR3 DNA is TGTGCCAGTAGGGACAGGGGGCTTCATGGCTACACCTTC.